This T cell receptor (beta chain) was identified in a study of B cell selection in AIRE deficiency. Sorting defined conventional CD4 T cells as CD4+CD127+. General study findings and limits: Only TCRbeta was sequenced; roughly 38% of shared healthy Treg sequences appeared in Tconv. Shorter CDR3s marked shared Treg sequences, biased toward few non-templated insertions. Approximately 29% of healthy-shared Treg TCRbeta sequences appeared in patient Tconv cells.

For this clone: The antigen remains undetermined.

Only in-frame clones appear in the TCRdb table, and some are missing; sequencing was by immunoSEQ multiplex PCR. The sample carries about 23,000 clones, around 97% recorded once. V lost 2 bases, J lost 2 bases, and 3 bases lay in between. Germline assignment: CDR1 GTSNPN and CDR2 SVGIG (reference sequence). This CDR3 region has 11 residues. This clonotype was obtained from a human donor with AIRE deficiency. Sequencing was performed on conventional CD4+ T cells sorted from PBMCs. The V gene is TRBV30, the J gene TRBJ2-5; no clear D. This CDR3 is CAWSTQETQYF. The DNA of the CDR3 is TGTGCCTGGAGTACACAAGAGACCCAGTACTTC.